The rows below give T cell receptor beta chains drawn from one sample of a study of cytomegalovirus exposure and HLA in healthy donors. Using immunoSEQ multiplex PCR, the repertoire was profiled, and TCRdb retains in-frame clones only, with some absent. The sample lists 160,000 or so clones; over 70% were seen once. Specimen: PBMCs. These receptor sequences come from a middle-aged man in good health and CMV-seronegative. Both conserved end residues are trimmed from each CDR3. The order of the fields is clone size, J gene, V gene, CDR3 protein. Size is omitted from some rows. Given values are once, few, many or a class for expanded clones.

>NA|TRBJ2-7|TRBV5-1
ASSSSGTSSYEQY
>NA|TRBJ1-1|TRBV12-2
ASRLATGGFKTEAF
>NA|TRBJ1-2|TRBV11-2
ASSLTGPADYGYT
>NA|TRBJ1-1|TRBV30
AWSVLTGEAF
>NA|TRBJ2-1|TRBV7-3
ASSWAGGGDEQF
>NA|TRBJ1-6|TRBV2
ASSEGALGSPLH
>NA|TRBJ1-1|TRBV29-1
SVEGGRNTEAF
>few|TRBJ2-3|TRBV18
ASSPGGADTQY
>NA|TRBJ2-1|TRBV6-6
ASSRDRGNEQF
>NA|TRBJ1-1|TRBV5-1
ASSLVGRGGHTEAF
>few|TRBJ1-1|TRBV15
ATSRDWDRLNTEAF
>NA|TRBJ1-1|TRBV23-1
ATIGRDFKKNTEAF
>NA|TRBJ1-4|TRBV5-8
ASSVGFRDEKLF
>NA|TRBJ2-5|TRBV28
ASSSTTGSQY
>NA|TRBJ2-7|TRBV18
ASSPAGTYEQY
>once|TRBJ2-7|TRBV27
ASSPRLAALYEQY
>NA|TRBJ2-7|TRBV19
ASRRTESSYEQY
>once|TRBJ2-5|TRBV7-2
ASSPTGTGGRETQY
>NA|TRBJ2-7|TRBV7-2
ASSLAGGGGEQY
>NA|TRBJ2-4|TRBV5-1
ASRPGRRDIQY
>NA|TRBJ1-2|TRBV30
AWTGQGLSMDYGYT
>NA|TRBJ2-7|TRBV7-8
ASSPGTSGLYEQY
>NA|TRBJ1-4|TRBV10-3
AISETVNEKLF
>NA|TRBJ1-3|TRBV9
ASSAGTGIKSGNTIY
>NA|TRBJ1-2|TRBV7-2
ASSSEGANYGYT
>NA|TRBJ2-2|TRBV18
ASSPPGQGNTGELF
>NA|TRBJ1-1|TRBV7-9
ASSPGESTEAF
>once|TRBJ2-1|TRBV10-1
ASPLGGDSGKINRYNEQF
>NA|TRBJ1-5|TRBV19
ASTSRDIRSNQPQH
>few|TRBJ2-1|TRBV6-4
ASSVTGQGPPDEQF
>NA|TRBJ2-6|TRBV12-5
ASGLWAQGVLSGANVLT
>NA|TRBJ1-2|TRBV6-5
ASRTTYGYT
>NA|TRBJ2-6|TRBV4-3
ASSQDPGTGFSGANVLT
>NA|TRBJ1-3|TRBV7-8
ASSFSPITGSGNTIY
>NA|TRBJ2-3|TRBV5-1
ASSLGQTRADTQY
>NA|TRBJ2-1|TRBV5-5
ASSKGGQGYNEQF
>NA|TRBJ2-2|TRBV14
ASSPEYTGELF
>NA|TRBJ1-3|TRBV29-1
SVEDSFDSSGNTIY
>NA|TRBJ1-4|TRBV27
ATGRGGNEKLF
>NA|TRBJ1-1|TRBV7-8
ASSLAAEAF
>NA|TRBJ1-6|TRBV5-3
ARSVALTVSPLH
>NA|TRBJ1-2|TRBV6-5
ASSLEGHYGYT
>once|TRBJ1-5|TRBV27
ASSSGSDQPQH